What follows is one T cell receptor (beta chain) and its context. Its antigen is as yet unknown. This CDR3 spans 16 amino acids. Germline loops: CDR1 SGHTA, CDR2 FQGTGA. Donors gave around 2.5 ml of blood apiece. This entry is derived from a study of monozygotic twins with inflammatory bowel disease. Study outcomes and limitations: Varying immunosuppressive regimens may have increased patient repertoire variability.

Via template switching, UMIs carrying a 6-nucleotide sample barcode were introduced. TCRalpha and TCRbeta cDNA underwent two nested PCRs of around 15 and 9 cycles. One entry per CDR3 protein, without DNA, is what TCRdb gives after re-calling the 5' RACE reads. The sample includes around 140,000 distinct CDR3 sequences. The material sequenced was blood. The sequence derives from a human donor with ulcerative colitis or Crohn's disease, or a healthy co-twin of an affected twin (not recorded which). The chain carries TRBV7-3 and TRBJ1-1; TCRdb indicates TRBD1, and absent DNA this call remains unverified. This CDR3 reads CASSLLQGVRDTEAFF.